Below, 19 T cell receptor beta chains from the same sample are listed, as sequenced in a study of T cell changes during pregnancy in multiple sclerosis. Assay used: immunoSEQ multiplex PCR; TCRdb lists only in-frame clones, some missing. This table has about 59,000 clones, about 93% appearing once. The sequencing here drew on CD8+ T cells from peripheral blood mononuclear cells, taken in the third trimester of pregnancy. The receptors stem from a female donor with multiple sclerosis, enrolled in a pregnancy study.

The chain couples TRBV27 to TRBJ2-1, with TRBD2 matching 7 bases. This CDR3 is 14 amino acids long. V shed 6 bases, J shed 3 bases, and the junction held 5 bases outside the gene matches. The germline V gene has CDR1 MNHEY and CDR2 SMNVEV (reference sequence). The chain's CDR3 is CASSRSGYYNEQFF. In DNA, the CDR3 is TGTGCCAGCAGCCGTAGCGGGTACTACAATGAGCAGTTCTTC.

The CDR3 sequence: CASSWKDSRYEQYF. CDR3 in DNA: TGTGCCAGCAGTTGGAAGGACAGTCGCTACGAGCAGTACTTC. The chain joins TRBV27 to TRBJ2-7, with D tentatively TRBD1 (6 bases). CDR1 and CDR2 (germline): MNHEY, SMNVEV (reference sequence). This CDR3 contains 14 residues. V dropped 4 bases and J dropped 3 bases, with 13 bases sitting between them.

The V gene is TRBV27, the J gene TRBJ2-5, with D unclear. The ends were cut back, 2 bases at V and 1 base at J, with 8 bases in the middle. This CDR3 is 14 amino acids long. Germline lookup yields CDR1 MNHEY and CDR2 SMNVEV (reference sequence). The DNA for the CDR3 is TGTGCCAGCAGTTTAGTGGCTGCCCAAGAGACCCAGTACTTC. Translating it yields CASSLVAAQETQYF.

The chain employs TRBV30 and TRBJ2-1, with D perhaps matching TRBD2 (6 bases). CDR1 is GTSNPN and CDR2 is SVGIG in the germline V gene (reference sequence). The V and J ends lost 2 bases and 8 bases respectively, with 16 bases between them. This CDR3 has 14 amino acids. The CDR3 here is CAWSFTSIGHEQFF. The CDR3 nucleotides read TGTGCCTGGAGTTTTACTAGCATAGGGCATGAGCAGTTCTTC.

The CDR3 coding sequence is TGTGCCAGCAGTTTTACAGGGAACACTGAAGCTTTCTTT. This gives the protein CASSFTGNTEAFF. The chain uses TRBV28 and TRBJ1-1, with D possibly matching TRBD1 (5 bases). Deletions cut 3 bases from V and 1 base from J, with 6 bases between. Looked up from germline, CDR1 is MDHEN and CDR2 is SYDVKM. The CDR3 is 13 residues long.

The chain's CDR3 is CASSMGQGYAYEQYF. CDR3 in DNA: TGTGCCAGTAGTATGGGCCAGGGGTATGCCTACGAGCAGTACTTC. The chain combines TRBV19 with TRBJ2-7; D might be TRBD1 (6 bases). The CDR3 runs 15 residues. With 3 bases removed from V and 2 bases from J, the gap between germline ends came to 14 bases. Germline lookup yields CDR1 LNHDA and CDR2 SQIVND (reference sequence). Full variable domain (remainder filled in from reference TRBV19 and TRBJ2-7): DGGITQSPKYLFRKEGQNVTLSCEQNLNHDAMYWYRQDPGQGLRLIYYSQIVNDFQKGDIAEGYSVSREKKESFPLTVTSAQKNPTAFYLCASSMGQGYAYEQYFGPGTRLTVT.

This chain joins TRBV19 and TRBJ1-1; D is uncertain. The V gene lost 5 bases and the J gene lost 5 bases, with 12 bases spanning the gap. Germline V gives CDR1 LNHDA, CDR2 SQIVND (reference sequence). This CDR3 region has 13 residues. CDR3 nucleotides: TGTGCCAGTAGTTCGGTTATGTCTACTGAAGCTTTCTTT. It yields the protein CASSSVMSTEAFF.

The chain is built from TRBV27 and TRBJ2-1, with a weak D call TRBD1 (5 bases). Germline assignment: CDR1 MNHEY and CDR2 SMNVEV (reference sequence). This CDR3 has 12 amino acids. Trimming left V 5 bases short and J 7 bases short, with 9 bases between. CDR3 in DNA: TGTGCCAGCAGTGACAGAGCTAATGAGCAGTTCTTC. Residues: CASSDRANEQFF.

Here the CDR3 reads CASSSPSGSGANVLTF. CDR3 in DNA: TGTGCCAGCAGCTCCCCTTCCGGCTCTGGGGCCAACGTCCTGACTTTC. This chain joins TRBV9 and TRBJ2-6; D gene uncertain. Germline loops: CDR1 SGDLS, CDR2 YYNGEE. Trimming removed 4 bases at V and 0 bases at J, with 11 bases between. The CDR3 sequence is 16 residues long.

The chain uses TRBV28 and TRBJ2-2; tentatively, D is TRBD2 (5 bases). Trimming left V 11 bases short and J 1 base short, with 20 bases between. The CDR3 length is 16 residues. Germline V gene data show CDR1 as MDHEN and CDR2 as SYDVKM. The CDR3 nucleotides read TGTGCCCATAGGGAGTACCGACTCCGGAACACCGGGGAGCTGTTTTTT. Its translation: CAHREYRLRNTGELFF. The full variable domain, its missing parts supplied by reference TRBV28 and TRBJ2-2, is DVKVTQSSRYLVKRTGEKVFLECVQDMDHENMFWYRQDPGLGLRLIYFSYDVKMKEKGDIPEGYSVSREKKERFSLILESASTNQTSMYLCAHREYRLRNTGELFFGEGSRLTVL.

This clone was seen just once. The chain employs TRBV5-1 and TRBJ2-1; 8 nucleotides align to TRBD1. V was pared by 3 bases and J by 7 bases, with 3 bases of the junction left unmatched. Looked up from germline, CDR1 is SGHRS and CDR2 is YFSETQ. The CDR3 length is 13 residues. The CDR3 sequence is CASSWTGRNEQFF. For the CDR3, the DNA is TGCGCCAGCAGCTGGACAGGGCGGAATGAGCAGTTCTTC.

The gene calls are TRBV29-1 and TRBJ2-7, with TRBD2 matching 8 bases. The CDR3 totals 15 residues. V was clipped by 7 bases and J by 2 bases; unmatched bases: 13. Per the germline V gene, CDR1 is SQVTM and CDR2 is ANQGSEA. CDR3 amino acids: CSARFLAGSTYEQYF. In DNA form, the CDR3 reads TGCAGCGCCAGATTCCTAGCGGGTTCTACCTACGAGCAGTACTTC.

This clone was seen once. The CDR3 DNA follows: TGTGCCAGCAGTGACAGATTGCCCGATAATTATAATTCACCCCTCCACTTT. Its protein product is CASSDRLPDNYNSPLHF. The V and J genes are TRBV2 and TRBJ1-6, with D unclear. This CDR3 is built from 17 residues. Germline V gene lookup returns CDR1 SNHLY and CDR2 FYNNEI. V was shortened by 3 bases and J by 4 bases, with 16 bases between the two germline ends.

The chain links TRBV9 to TRBJ2-5; 9 positions agree with TRBD2. V shed 3 bases, J shed 0 bases, and the junction held 9 bases outside the gene matches. CDR3 length: 17 amino acids. Per germline, CDR1 SGDLS and CDR2 YYNGEE. CDR3 in amino acids: CASSALRASGNQETQYF. CDR3 bases: TGTGCCAGCAGCGCCCTGAGGGCTAGCGGGAACCAAGAGACCCAGTACTTC.

CDR3 loop: CASSPSAGGRDTQYF. CDR3 in DNA: TGTGCCAGCAGCCCTTCAGCGGGGGGAAGGGATACGCAGTATTTT. The chain uses TRBV6-5 and TRBJ2-3; 9 bases are shared with TRBD2. Germline CDR1 reads MNHEY; CDR2 reads SVGAGI. The junction had 10 bases not matched to a gene; V was cut back by 6 bases and J by 6 bases. The CDR3 spans 15 residues.

The V call is TRBV6-1, the J call TRBJ2-7; possible D gene TRBD1, 5 bases. CDR3 length: 13 residues. Germline V gene sequence: CDR1 MNHNS, CDR2 SASEGT. V was cut by 6 bases and J by 2 bases, with 11 bases left in between. CDR3 nucleotides: TGTGCCAGCAGGGGGCAGCTTACCTACGAGCAGTACTTC. Residues: CASRGQLTYEQYF.

J is TRBJ1-2 and V is TRBV30, with a possible D match to TRBD1 (5 bases). CDR1 is GTSNPN and CDR2 is SVGIG in the germline V gene (reference sequence). V lost 1 base and J lost 3, with 21 bases in between. This CDR3 region has 17 residues. CDR3 region: CAWSGSGWRGIDYGYTF. The CDR3 DNA reads as TGTGCCTGGAGTGGTAGTGGTTGGAGGGGCATCGACTATGGCTACACCTTC.

The V and J genes are TRBV12-5 and TRBJ2-7, with 8 bases fitting TRBD2. Per germline, CDR1 LGHNT and CDR2 FRNRAP. This CDR3 has 15 amino acids. V trimming: 4 bases; J trimming: 3 bases; junction bases outside the gene matches: 8. CDR3 coding DNA: TGTGCTAGTGGTTCCATACTAGCGGAAAACTACGAGCAGTACTTC. Its translation: CASGSILAENYEQYF.

The sample holds one count of this clone. The J gene is TRBJ1-1, the V gene TRBV19; TRBD1 aligns across 7 bases. The V gene end was trimmed by 5 bases and the J gene end by 1 base; junction bases not matched to a gene: 4. The CDR3 contains 14 residues. The germline V gene encodes CDR1 LNHDA and CDR2 SQIVND (reference sequence). The CDR3 region has the DNA TGTGCCAGTAGTGAAGGGGGCGCGAACACTGAAGCTTTCTTT. The encoded protein is CASSEGGANTEAFF.